Listed below are T cell receptor beta chains from one sample, sequenced in a study of blood T cells in healthy people across ages. TCRdb reanalysed the 5' RACE reads using MiXCR and keeps one entry per CDR3 protein. The sample shows some 1.1 million distinct CDR3 sequences, around two fifths of them seen only once. Source material: blood. The receptors originated from a man aged 18 to 29 in good health. CDR3s include the opening cysteine and the closing phenylalanine or tryptophan. The D gene is left open where the match is weak. Expanded clones are given a class, and other clones once, few, many or no size at all.

V: TRBV7-2
J: TRBJ1-2
size: few
D: NA
CDR3: CASSLAVSRYTF
DNA: TGTGCCAGCAGCTTAGCCGTATCCCGCTACACCTTC

V: TRBV5-5
J: TRBJ2-2
size: NA
D: TRBD1
CDR3: CASSLRWTGTGELFF
DNA: TGTGCCAGCAGCTTGCGGTGGACAGGCACCGGGGAGCTGTTTTTT

V: TRBV29-1
J: TRBJ1-2
size: NA
D: NA
CDR3: CSVGGGGYGYTF
DNA: TGCAGCGTTGGGGGGGGCGGCTATGGCTACACCTTC

V: TRBV4-3
J: TRBJ2-1
size: NA
D: NA
CDR3: CASSQGGDRAYNEQFF
DNA: TGCGCCAGCAGCCAAGGAGGGGATCGAGCTTACAATGAGCAGTTCTTC

V: TRBV10-3
J: TRBJ2-7
size: NA
D: NA
CDR3: CAISESQDYHRGEQYF
DNA: TGTGCCATCAGTGAGTCTCAGGACTACCACCGTGGTGAGCAGTACTTC

V: TRBV11-1
J: TRBJ2-7
size: few
D: NA
CDR3: CASSYNRVSYEQYF
DNA: TGTGCCAGCAGCTACAACAGGGTCTCCTACGAGCAGTACTTC

V: TRBV28
J: TRBJ2-2
size: NA
D: TRBD1
CDR3: CASRSGQTYTGELFF
DNA: TGTGCCAGCAGATCGGGACAGACATACACCGGGGAGCTGTTTTTT

V: TRBV9
J: TRBJ1-4
size: NA
D: NA
CDR3: CASSVEGARYEKLFF
DNA: TGTGCCAGCAGCGTAGAGGGTGCCCGCTATGAAAAACTGTTTTTT

V: TRBV5-1
J: TRBJ2-3
size: many
D: TRBD2
CDR3: CASSLGTSADTQYF
DNA: TGCGCCAGCAGCTTAGGGACTAGCGCCGATACGCAGTATTTT

V: TRBV20-1
J: TRBJ2-4
size: NA
D: NA
CDR3: CSASVGGGRIQYF
DNA: TGCAGTGCTAGTGTGGGAGGGGGTCGCATTCAGTACTTC

V: TRBV6-5
J: TRBJ2-5
size: NA
D: NA
CDR3: CASSYSTGSGETQYF
DNA: TGTGCCAGCAGTTACTCCACAGGGTCGGGAGAGACCCAGTACTTC

V: TRBV29-1
J: TRBJ2-3
size: few
D: NA
CDR3: CSVEASGRTDTQYF
DNA: TGCAGCGTTGAGGCCAGCGGACGCACAGATACGCAGTATTTT

V: TRBV2
J: TRBJ2-1
size: NA
D: NA
CDR3: CASREGTESYNEQFF
DNA: TGTGCCAGCAGGGAGGGGACCGAATCCTACAATGAGCAGTTCTTC